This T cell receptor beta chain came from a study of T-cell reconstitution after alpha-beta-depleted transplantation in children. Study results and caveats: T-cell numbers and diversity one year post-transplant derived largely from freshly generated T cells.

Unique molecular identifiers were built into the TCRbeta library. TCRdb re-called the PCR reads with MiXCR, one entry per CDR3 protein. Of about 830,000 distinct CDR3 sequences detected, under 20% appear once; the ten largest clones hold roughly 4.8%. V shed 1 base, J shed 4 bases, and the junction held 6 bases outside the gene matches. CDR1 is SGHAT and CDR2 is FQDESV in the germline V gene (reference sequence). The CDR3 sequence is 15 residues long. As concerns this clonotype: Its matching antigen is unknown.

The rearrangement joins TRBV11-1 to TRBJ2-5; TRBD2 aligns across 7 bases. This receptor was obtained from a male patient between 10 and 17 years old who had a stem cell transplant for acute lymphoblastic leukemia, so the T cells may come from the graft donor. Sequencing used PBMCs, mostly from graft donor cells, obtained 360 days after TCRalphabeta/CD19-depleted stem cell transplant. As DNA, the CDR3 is TGTGCCAGCAGCTTAGAAGGCGGGAGTTCAGAGACCCAGTACTTC. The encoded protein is CASSLEGGSSETQYF.